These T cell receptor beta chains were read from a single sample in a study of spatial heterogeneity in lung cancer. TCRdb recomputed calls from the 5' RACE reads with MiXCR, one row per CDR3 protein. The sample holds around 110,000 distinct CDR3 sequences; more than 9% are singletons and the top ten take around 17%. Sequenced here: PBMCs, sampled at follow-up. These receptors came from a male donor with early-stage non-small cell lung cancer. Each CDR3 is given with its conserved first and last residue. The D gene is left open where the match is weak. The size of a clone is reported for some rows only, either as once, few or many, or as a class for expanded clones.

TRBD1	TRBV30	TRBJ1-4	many	CASTGTGGGSNEKLFF	TGTGCCAGCACCGGGACAGGGGGCGGATCTAATGAAAAACTGTTTTTT
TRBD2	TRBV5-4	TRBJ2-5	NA	CASSFRLAGTETQYF	TGTGCCAGCAGCTTTCGCCTAGCGGGGACGGAGACCCAGTACTTC
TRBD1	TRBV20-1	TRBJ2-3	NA	CSARKGQTKADTQYF	TGCAGTGCTAGGAAGGGACAGACTAAGGCAGATACGCAGTATTTT
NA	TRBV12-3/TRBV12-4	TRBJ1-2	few	CASKTQGGYTF	TGTGCCAGCAAAACACAGGGTGGCTACACCTTC
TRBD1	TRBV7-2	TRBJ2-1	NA	CASSPDRVSYNEQFF	TGTGCCAGCAGCCCTGACAGGGTTTCCTACAATGAGCAGTTCTTC
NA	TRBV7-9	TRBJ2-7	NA	CASSAGSGLFYEQYF	TGTGCCAGCAGCGCAGGAAGTGGGCTTTTCTACGAGCAGTACTTC
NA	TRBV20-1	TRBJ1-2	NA	CSAPRAYYGYTF	TGCAGTGCCCCCCGGGCTTACTATGGCTACACCTTC
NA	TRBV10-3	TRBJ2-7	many	CATASDRFSYEQYF	TGTGCCACAGCATCCGACAGGTTCTCCTACGAGCAGTACTTC
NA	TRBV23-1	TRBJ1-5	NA	CASSHTLGVYRLTCSQPQHF	TGCGCCAGCAGTCACACCCTAGGGGTCTATCGCTTAACGTGTAGTCAGCCCCAGCATTTT
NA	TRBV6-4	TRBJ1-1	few	CASSPGLYTEAFF	TGTGCCAGCAGTCCGGGCCTATACACTGAAGCTTTCTTT
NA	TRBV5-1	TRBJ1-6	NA	CASSLGGGTFSPLHF	TGCGCCAGCAGCTTGGGCGGGGGAACCTTCTCACCCCTCCACTTT
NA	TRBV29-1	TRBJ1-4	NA	CSVEKGRGEKLFF	TGCAGCGTTGAAAAGGGGCGGGGTGAAAAACTGTTTTTT
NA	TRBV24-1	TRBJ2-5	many	CATSDSGQQETQYF	TGTGCCACCAGTGATTCGGGACAACAAGAGACCCAGTACTTC
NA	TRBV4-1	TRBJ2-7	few	CASSQEPAGTYEQYF	TGCGCCAGCAGCCAAGAACCGGCAGGGACCTACGAGCAGTACTTC
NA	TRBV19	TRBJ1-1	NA	CASSISWSTEAFF	TGTGCCAGTAGTATATCCTGGAGCACTGAAGCTTTCTTT
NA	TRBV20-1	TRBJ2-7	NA	CSARATGRDEQYF	TGCAGTGCTAGAGCGACAGGGAGGGACGAGCAGTACTTC
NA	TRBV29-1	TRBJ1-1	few	CSYRGMNTEAFF	TGCAGCTATCGGGGTATGAACACTGAAGCTTTCTTT
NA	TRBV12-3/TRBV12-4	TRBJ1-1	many	CASSLSSGRAEAFF	TGTGCCAGCAGTTTATCTTCGGGCAGGGCTGAAGCTTTCTTT
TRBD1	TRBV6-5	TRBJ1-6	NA	CASEARGVTGSPLHF	TGTGCCAGCGAGGCCAGGGGGGTCACCGGTTCACCCCTCCACTTT
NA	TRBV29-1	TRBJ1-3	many	CSGSGSGNTIYF	TGCAGTGGATCCGGCTCTGGAAACACCATATATTTT
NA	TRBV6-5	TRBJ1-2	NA	CASSYSGQNYGYTF	TGTGCCAGCAGTTACTCTGGACAGAACTATGGCTACACCTTC
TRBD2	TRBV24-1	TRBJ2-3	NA	CATSPRSSGTTGTQYF	TGTGCCACCAGTCCGCGCAGTAGCGGGACGACAGGTACGCAGTATTTT
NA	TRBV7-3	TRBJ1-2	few	CASSFDSNYGYTF	TGTGCCAGCAGCTTTGACAGTAACTATGGCTACACCTTC
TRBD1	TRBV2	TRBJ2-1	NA	CASSADRVAYNEQFF	TGTGCCAGCAGTGCTGACAGGGTAGCCTACAATGAGCAGTTCTTC
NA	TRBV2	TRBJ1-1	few	CASSGGRRLNTEAFF	TGTGCCAGCAGTGGAGGTCGACGTCTGAACACTGAAGCTTTCTTT
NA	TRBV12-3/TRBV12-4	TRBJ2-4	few	CASSFSLAKNIQYF	TGTGCCAGCAGTTTTTCACTAGCCAAAAACATTCAGTACTTC
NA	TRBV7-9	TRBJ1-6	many	CASSLDPGSPLHF	TGTGCCAGCAGCTTAGACCCTGGGTCACCCCTCCACTTT
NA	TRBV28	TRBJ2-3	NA	CASSSTADRTPHNTQYF	TGTGCCAGCAGTTCGACCGCAGACCGGACTCCCCACAATACGCAGTATTTT
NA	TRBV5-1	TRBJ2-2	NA	CASISENTGELFF	TGCGCCAGCATCTCGGAGAACACCGGGGAGCTGTTTTTT
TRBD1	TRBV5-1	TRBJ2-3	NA	CASSPGTVGITDTQYF	TGCGCCAGCAGCCCGGGGACAGTGGGAATCACAGATACGCAGTATTTT
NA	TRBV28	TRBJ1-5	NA	CAWSRANQPQHF	TGTGCCTGGAGCAGAGCAAATCAGCCCCAGCATTTT
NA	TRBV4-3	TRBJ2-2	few	CASSQENTGELFF	TGCGCCAGCAGCCAAGAAAACACCGGGGAGCTGTTTTTT
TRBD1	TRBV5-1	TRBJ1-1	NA	CASSLFPGQLNTEAFF	TGCGCCAGCAGTTTATTCCCGGGACAGCTGAACACTGAAGCTTTCTTT
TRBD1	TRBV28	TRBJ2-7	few	CASSSVPGQGRAPEQYF	TGTGCCAGCAGTTCTGTCCCGGGACAGGGCAGGGCACCCGAGCAGTACTTC
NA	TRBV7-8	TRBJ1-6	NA	CASSPRIGTGSRSPLHF	TGTGCCAGCAGCCCTCGCATTGGTACAGGGTCGAGATCACCCCTCCACTTT
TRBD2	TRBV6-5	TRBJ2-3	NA	CASRQGLADTDTQYF	TGTGCCAGCAGACAGGGACTAGCGGACACAGATACGCAGTATTTT
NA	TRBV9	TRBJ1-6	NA	CASSVGPGEGSDSPLHF	TGTGCCAGCAGCGTAGGCCCAGGGGAGGGTTCGGATTCACCCCTCCACTTT
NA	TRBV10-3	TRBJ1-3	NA	CAISGDRSRSGNTIYF	TGTGCCATCAGCGGAGACAGGAGCCGATCTGGAAACACCATATATTTT
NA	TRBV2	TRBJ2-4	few	CASKWTEEGGENKNIQYF	TGTGCCAGCAAATGGACTGAGGAAGGTGGGGAAAACAAAAACATTCAGTACTTC
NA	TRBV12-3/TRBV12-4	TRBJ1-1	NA	CASSSPNRAGNTEAFF	TGTGCCAGCAGTTCGCCCAACAGGGCAGGGAACACTGAAGCTTTCTTT
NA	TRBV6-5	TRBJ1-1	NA	CASSYSIGRANTEAFF	TGTGCCAGCAGTTACTCGATAGGCCGGGCGAACACTGAAGCTTTCTTT
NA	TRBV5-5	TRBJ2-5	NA	CASSLAGQQETQYF	TGTGCCAGCAGCTTGGCCGGACAGCAAGAGACCCAGTACTTC
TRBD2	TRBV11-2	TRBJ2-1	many	CASRPSGGIEQFF	TGTGCCAGCCGCCCTAGCGGGGGGATTGAGCAGTTCTTC
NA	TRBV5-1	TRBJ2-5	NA	CASSLEVGVETQYF	TGCGCCAGCAGCTTAGAGGTGGGGGTAGAGACCCAGTACTTC
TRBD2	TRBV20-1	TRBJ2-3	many	CSANKMGGSGGRGTDTQYF	TGCAGTGCGAACAAAATGGGAGGAAGCGGGGGTCGGGGGACAGATACGCAGTATTTT
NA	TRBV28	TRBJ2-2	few	CASSLGWADTGELFF	TGTGCCAGCAGTTTAGGTTGGGCGGACACCGGGGAGCTGTTTTTT
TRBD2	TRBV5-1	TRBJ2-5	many	CASSSAREGETQYF	TGCGCCAGCAGCTCGGCCAGGGAGGGAGAGACCCAGTACTTC
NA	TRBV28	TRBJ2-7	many	CASKPGSLAEQYF	TGTGCCAGCAAACCGGGGTCCTTAGCTGAGCAGTACTTC
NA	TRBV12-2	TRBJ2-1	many	CASPTGDPSYNEQFF	TGTGCAAGCCCCACAGGGGACCCCTCCTACAATGAGCAGTTCTTC
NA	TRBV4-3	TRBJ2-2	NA	CASSQDVMNTGELFF	TGCGCCAGCAGCCAAGATGTTATGAACACCGGGGAGCTGTTTTTT